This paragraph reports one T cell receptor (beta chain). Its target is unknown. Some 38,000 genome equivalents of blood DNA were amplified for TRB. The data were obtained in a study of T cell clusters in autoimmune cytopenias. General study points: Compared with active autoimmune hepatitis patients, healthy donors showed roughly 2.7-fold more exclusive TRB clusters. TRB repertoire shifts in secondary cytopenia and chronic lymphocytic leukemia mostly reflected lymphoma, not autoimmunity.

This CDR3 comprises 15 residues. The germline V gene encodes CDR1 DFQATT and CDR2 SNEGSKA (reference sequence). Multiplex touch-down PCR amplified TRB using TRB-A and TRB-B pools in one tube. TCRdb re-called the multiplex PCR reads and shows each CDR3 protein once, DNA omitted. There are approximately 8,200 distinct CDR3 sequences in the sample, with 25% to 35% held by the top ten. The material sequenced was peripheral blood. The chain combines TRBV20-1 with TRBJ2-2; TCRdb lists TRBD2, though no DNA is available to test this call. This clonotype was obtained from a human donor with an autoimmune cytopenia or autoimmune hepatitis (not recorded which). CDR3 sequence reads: CSARDPGGGSGELFF.